This T cell receptor beta chain came from a study of T cells in Graves' hyperthyroidism and ophthalmopathy. Study-wide points: Appearing also in blood were most of the thyroid clonotypes expanded above 0.001.

This clonotype was detected many times. Its antigen is not known. Template material for amplifying TCR beta CDR3 regions consisted of RNA transcripts. HTBI primers drove first-round RT-PCR of the TCR CDR3. TCRdb itself ran the multiplex PCR reads through MiXCR, one entry per CDR3 protein. The table has hundreds of thousands of distinct CDR3 sequences, 11% to 15% seen once. Trimming left V 0 bases short and J 3 bases short, with 6 bases between. In germline, CDR1 is MNHNS, CDR2 SASEGT. CDR3 length: 13 residues. The clonotype originates from a man in his fifties or sixties with Graves' ophthalmopathy. The V call is TRBV6-1, the J call TRBJ2-7, with D unresolved. Sequenced: blood. The CDR3 region is CASSEARYYEQYF. The CDR3 bases are TGTGCCAGCAGTGAAGCGCGATACTACGAGCAGTACTTC.